This T cell receptor (beta chain) was sequenced for a study of T cell repertoires in cytomegalovirus infection. Background on the study: Alongside well-studied HLA-B-restricted CMV epitopes, recently identified HLA-C-restricted CMV epitopes were also used. Public TCR beta signatures were indicative of both CMV infection and a matching HLA type. Findings of the study overall: Across the ex vivo response, the dominant clonotypes were HLA-C-restricted CMV-specific TCR beta clonotypes. There were carriers of CMV plus the relevant HLA, and cumulative public TCR beta family frequency identified them.

For this clonotype: What it binds is not known.

TCRdb re-called the reads through MiXCR, storing one row per CDR3 protein. The sample lists roughly 920,000 distinct CDR3 sequences, roughly 31% seen once, with over 13% in the top ten. V gave up 2 bases and J gave up 4 bases; unmatched junction bases: 3. The CDR3 extends over 16 amino acids. The germline V gene encodes CDR1 MGHRA and CDR2 YSYEKL. This receptor was identified in a human donor in good health (CMV status not recorded). Some clones in this sample may be carry-over from other donors' samples. This sequence joins TRBV4-1 and TRBJ2-1; 12 bases fit TRBD2. The material sequenced was cultured CD8+ T cells from PBMCs, taken from culture after CMV antigen stimulation. In nucleotides, the CDR3 is TGCGCCAGCAGCCAATGGACTAGCGGGGAGTACAATGAGCAGTTCTTC. Translation: CASSQWTSGEYNEQFF.